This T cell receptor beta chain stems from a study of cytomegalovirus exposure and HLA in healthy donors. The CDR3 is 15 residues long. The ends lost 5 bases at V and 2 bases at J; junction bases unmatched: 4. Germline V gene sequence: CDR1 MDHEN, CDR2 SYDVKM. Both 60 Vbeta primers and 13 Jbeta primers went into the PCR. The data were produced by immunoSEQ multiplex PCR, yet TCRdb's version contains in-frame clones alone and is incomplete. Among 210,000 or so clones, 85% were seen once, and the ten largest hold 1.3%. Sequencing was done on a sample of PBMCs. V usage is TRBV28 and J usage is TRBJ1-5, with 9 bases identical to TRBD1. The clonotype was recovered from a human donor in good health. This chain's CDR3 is CASSHRGRGNQPQHF. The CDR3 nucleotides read TGTGCCAGCAGTCACAGGGGGCGGGGCAATCAGCCCCAGCATTTT.